This T cell receptor beta chain was identified in a study of CD8 T cells in Susac syndrome. With random hexamers, reverse transcription was performed on 0.5 to 1 ug of RNA. TCRdb used MiXCR to reprocess the immunoSEQ multiplex PCR reads, holding one entry per CDR3 protein. The sample contains approximately 83,000 distinct CDR3 sequences, 94% of which appear only once. Trimming stripped 1 base from V and 5 bases from J, with 14 bases between. The germline CDR1 and CDR2 sequences are LGHDT and YNNKEL (reference sequence). The CDR3 length is 15 residues. The sample consisted of CD8+ T cells from PBMCs. This chain links TRBV3-1 with TRBJ2-5; no definite D call. The sequence was obtained from a human donor with Susac syndrome. CDR3 in amino acids: CASSQAYGSAETQYF. The CDR3 region has the DNA TGTGCCAGCAGCCAAGCTTACGGATCTGCGGAGACCCAGTACTTC.